The 24 T cell receptor beta chains listed next were all sequenced from one sample in a study of CD8 T cells in Susac syndrome. An input of about 0.5 to 1 ug of RNA was subjected to reverse transcription using random hexamers. TCRdb reprocessed the immunoSEQ multiplex PCR reads via MiXCR and lists one record per CDR3 protein. The sample lists hundreds of thousands of distinct CDR3 sequences, 90% to 97% occurring once. The sequenced material came from CD4+ T cells from PBMCs. These receptors all come from a human donor with Susac syndrome.

With respect to this clonotype: The junction departs from the called germline gene at one end, perhaps through a read error. CDR3 sequence reads: CASNQAGPYNEQFF. The DNA for the CDR3 is TGTGCCAGCAACCAAGCGGGACCCTACAATGAGCAGTTCTTC. The rearrangement links TRBV14 to TRBJ2-1; 7 bases are a match to TRBD2. The CDR3 extends over 14 amino acids. Per the germline V gene, CDR1 is SGHDN and CDR2 is FVKESK. Full variable domain (remainder filled in from reference TRBV14 and TRBJ2-1): EAGVTQFPSHSVIEKGQTVTLRCDPISGHDNLYWYRRVMGKEIKFLLHFVKESKQDESGMPNNRFLAERTGGTYSTLKVQPAELEDSGVYFCASNQAGPYNEQFFGPGTRLTVL.

This rearrangement joins TRBV7-9 to TRBJ1-2; tentatively, D is TRBD1 (5 bases). Looked up from germline, CDR1 is SEHNR and CDR2 is FQNEAQ (reference sequence). The CDR3 sequence is 13 residues long. Between the trimmed V and J ends, which lost 3 bases and 6 bases, there was a span of 11 bases. The CDR3 region is CASSLRGVNGYTF. The CDR3 DNA reads as TGTGCCAGCAGCTTGAGGGGAGTGAATGGCTACACCTTC.

The V and J genes are TRBV20-1 and TRBJ2-5; a possible D gene is TRBD1 (5 bases). The CDR3 has 16 amino acids. Germline V gives CDR1 DFQATT, CDR2 SNEGSKA (reference sequence). Trimming removed 5 bases at V and 5 bases at J, with 24 bases between. The CDR3 bases are TGCAGTGCTCATCCCCTTTGGGGCCAAGCAGGGGAGACCCAGTACTTC. It specifies CSAHPLWGQAGETQYF.

The genes are TRBV29-1 and TRBJ2-7, with 10 bases fitting TRBD1. Trimming took 3 bases from V and 7 from J; bases not matched to a gene: 6. The CDR3 has 13 amino acids. Germline values: CDR1 SQVTM, CDR2 ANQGSEA. The CDR3 nucleotides are TGCAGCGTTGAGGGACAGGGGACACTGGAGCAGTACTTC. Translated: CSVEGQGTLEQYF.

This rearrangement joins TRBV12-5 to TRBJ2-5; 9 bases agree with TRBD2. The CDR3 loop spans 16 amino acids. V shed 2 bases, J shed 3 bases, and the junction held 7 bases outside the gene matches. Germline CDR1 is LGHNT and CDR2 is FRNRAP. The CDR3 DNA reads as TGTGCTAGTGGTTTGAGGCTAGCGGGGCTAGAAGAGACCCAGTACTTC. Amino acid sequence: CASGLRLAGLEETQYF.

The rearrangement uses TRBV7-9 and TRBJ2-6, with 7 bases identical to TRBD2. With V trimmed by 2 bases and J by 0 bases, 4 bases remained unmatched. Germline V gene lookup returns CDR1 SEHNR and CDR2 FQNEAQ (reference sequence). CDR3 length: 17 residues. CDR3 nucleotides: TGTGCCAGCAGCTTATGGGGGGGGAACTCTGGGGCCAACGTCCTGACTTTC. Amino acid sequence: CASSLWGGNSGANVLTF. The full variable domain, with the rest looked up from reference TRBV7-9 and TRBJ2-6, is DTGVSQNPRHKITKRGQNVTFRCDPISEHNRLYWYRQTLGQGPEFLTYFQNEAQLEKSRLLSDRFSAERPKGSFSTLEIQRTEQGDSAMYLCASSLWGGNSGANVLTFGAGSRLTVL.

V is TRBV27 and J is TRBJ2-1, with unresolved D. This CDR3 spans 16 amino acids. Trimming stripped 1 base from V and 8 bases from J, with 18 bases between. Germline V CDR1 and CDR2: MNHEY, SMNVEV (reference sequence). The CDR3 nucleotides read TGTGCCAGCAGTTTATTTCGGAACCCTGGCGTCGATGAGCAGTTCTTC. This codes for CASSLFRNPGVDEQFF.

The CDR3 coding sequence is TGCGCCAGCAGCCCGGGACTTTCCGCGGATGGCTACACCTTC. It specifies CASSPGLSADGYTF. The chain links TRBV5-1 to TRBJ1-2, with a tentative D call TRBD1 (5 bases). CDR3 size: 14 residues. CDR1 and CDR2 (germline): SGHRS, YFSETQ. V lost 4 bases and J lost 6, with 16 bases in between. The complete variable domain, with remaining parts taken from reference TRBV5-1 and TRBJ1-2, reads KAGVTQTPRYLIKTRGQQVTLSCSPISGHRSVSWYQQTPGQGLQFLFEYFSETQRNKGNFPGRFSGRQFSNSRSEMNVSTLELGDSALYLCASSPGLSADGYTFGSGTRLTVV.

The chain links TRBV6-5 to TRBJ2-7; 10 bases fit TRBD2. The V and J ends lost 7 bases and 9 bases, in that order; junction bases with no gene match: 15. The CDR3 is made up of 15 amino acids. CDR1 is MNHEY, CDR2 SVGAGI, per germline. The CDR3 bases are TGTGCCAGCATTCGTACGTTAGCGGGAGGAGGTCGGCAGTACTTC. Amino acid sequence: CASIRTLAGGGRQYF.

This clonotype was detected once. The chain joins TRBV29-1 to TRBJ2-2, with a weak D call TRBD2 (5 bases). CDR1 and CDR2 from the germline V gene are SQVTM and ANQGSEA. V was shortened by 6 bases and J by 5 bases, with 13 bases between the two germline ends. There are 13 residues in the CDR3. CDR3 loop: CSVERSRTGELFF. As DNA, the CDR3 is TGCAGCGTGGAGCGGAGTAGGACCGGGGAGCTGTTTTTT.

This clonotype was found once. The chain links TRBV14 to TRBJ1-1, with a possible D match to TRBD1 (5 bases). Trimming removed 1 base from V and 5 bases from J, with 11 bases in between. The CDR3 spans 14 residues. From germline, CDR1 is SGHDN and CDR2 FVKESK. CDR3: CASSQAFRGTEAFF. As DNA, the CDR3 is TGTGCCAGCAGCCAAGCCTTTCGGGGGACTGAAGCTTTCTTT. Using reference TRBV14 and TRBJ1-1 for the parts outside the CDR3, the full variable domain is EAGVTQFPSHSVIEKGQTVTLRCDPISGHDNLYWYRRVMGKEIKFLLHFVKESKQDESGMPNNRFLAERTGGTYSTLKVQPAELEDSGVYFCASSQAFRGTEAFFGQGTRLTVV.

A single count supports this clonotype. The chain uses TRBV30 and TRBJ1-1, with D unclear. Germline lookup yields CDR1 GTSNPN and CDR2 SVGIG (reference sequence). The CDR3 runs to 13 residues. Trimming shortened V by 3 bases and J by 6 bases, and 14 bases separated the two germline ends. The CDR3 spells CAWRSTVVSEAFF. The CDR3 coding sequence is TGTGCCTGGAGATCGACGGTGGTCTCTGAAGCTTTCTTT.

This chain joins TRBV6-4 and TRBJ2-6; D unresolved. CDR3 length equals 14 residues. From germline, CDR1 is MRHNA and CDR2 SNTAGT. Trimming cost V 10 bases and J 0 bases, with 10 bases left between them. The CDR3 sequence is CATSPYSGANVLTF. CDR3 bases: TGTGCCACCTCACCCTACTCTGGGGCCAACGTCCTGACTTTC.

This clonotype was recorded only once. The rearrangement uses TRBV5-1 and TRBJ1-5; a possible D gene is TRBD1 (5 bases). Per germline, CDR1 SGHRS and CDR2 YFSETQ. There are 14 residues in the CDR3. The V end was cut by 4 bases, the J end by 3 bases, with 11 bases between. CDR3 DNA sequence: TGCGCCAGCAGCACGGGGCAGCTCAATCAGCCCCAGCATTTT. It translates to CASSTGQLNQPQHF.

This chain joins TRBV20-1 and TRBJ1-2; D may be TRBD1 (6 bases). Germline CDR1 is DFQATT and CDR2 is SNEGSKA (reference sequence). The CDR3 length is 13 residues. V was clipped by 3 bases and J by 1 base, with 9 bases between them. The CDR3 DNA is TGCAGTGCTAGTACACAGGGTAACTATGGCTACACCTTC. It encodes CSASTQGNYGYTF.

Turning to this clonotype: The junction and the germline gene differ at one end; a read error may be behind it. The chain combines TRBV5-1 with TRBJ2-7; 7 bases fit TRBD2. The CDR3 totals 13 residues. Germline V lookup: CDR1 SGHRS, CDR2 YFSETQ. In DNA, the CDR3 is TGTGCCAGCAGTCGGGACTACTCCTACGAGCAGTACTTC. The encoded protein is CASSRDYSYEQYF.

V gene TRBV24-1 combines with J gene TRBJ2-2; D may match TRBD1 or TRBD2 (7 bases each). The germline CDR1 and CDR2 sequences are KGHDR and SFDVKD. The CDR3 runs 14 residues. V lost 7 bases and J 5 bases, leaving 13 bases between the germline ends. The CDR3 protein is CATRPQGGTGELFF. The CDR3 DNA reads TGTGCCACCAGACCCCAGGGGGGGACCGGGGAGCTGTTTTTT.

The V and J genes are TRBV5-4 and TRBJ2-1, with no clear D. Germline-derived CDR1 and CDR2 are SGHNT and YYREEE (reference sequence). This CDR3 is 15 amino acids long. The V and J ends lost 0 bases and 5 bases respectively, with 12 bases between them. The CDR3 nucleotides read TGTGCCAGCAGCTTGGGGTTAGGGCTAGACAATGAGCAGTTCTTC. Its protein product is CASSLGLGLDNEQFF.

This clonotype came up once. The chain is built from TRBV2 and TRBJ2-3; D may be TRBD1 or TRBD2 (6 bases each). Trimming took off 7 bases at V and 2 bases at J, with 13 bases between the two ends. Germline values: CDR1 SNHLY, CDR2 FYNNEI. CDR3 size: 14 residues. The CDR3 DNA follows: TGTGCCAGCACTTGGGGGGCCGCCACAGATACGCAGTATTTT. It yields the protein CASTWGAATDTQYF.

CDR3 sequence: CSPIKGGTVNTEAFF. Written as DNA, the CDR3 is TGCAGCCCCATTAAAGGAGGGACAGTGAACACTGAAGCTTTCTTT. This sequence joins TRBV29-1 and TRBJ1-1; TRBD1 matches at 7 bases. Germline CDR1 is SQVTM and CDR2 is ANQGSEA. The CDR3 contains 15 residues. V dropped 8 bases and J dropped 0; count of bases not matched to a gene: 12.

The chain has TRBV6-2 or TRBV6-3 and TRBJ1-4; 9 nucleotides align to TRBD1. The CDR3 sequence is 14 residues long. CDR1 is MNHEY and CDR2 is SVGEGT in the germline V gene. V dropped 7 bases and J dropped 8; count of bases not matched to a gene: 8. CDR3 region: CASTPGTGIEKLFF. In DNA form, the CDR3 reads TGTGCCAGCACCCCTGGGACAGGGATCGAAAAACTGTTTTTT.

The rearrangement links TRBV30 to TRBJ2-1, with D possibly TRBD2 on 6 matching bases. Germline V gene data show CDR1 as GTSNPN and CDR2 as SVGIG (reference sequence). The CDR3 extends over 15 amino acids. Trimming pared 6 bases from V and 1 base from J, leaving 16 bases between. The CDR3 DNA is TGTGCCTGCCAACGGAGCGGGCCTTCCTACAATGAGCAGTTCTTC. Protein sequence: CACQRSGPSYNEQFF.

This rearrangement joins TRBV5-6 to TRBJ2-3; possible D gene TRBD2, 6 bases. CDR1 is SGHDT and CDR2 is YYEEEE in the germline V gene. Trimming shortened V by 4 bases and J by 6 bases, and 18 bases separated the two germline ends. The CDR3 has 15 amino acids. CDR3 sequence reads: CASSETGTVRDTQYF. As DNA, the CDR3 is TGTGCCAGCAGCGAGACCGGGACTGTCAGGGATACGCAGTATTTT. The full variable domain, with the rest looked up from reference TRBV5-6 and TRBJ2-3, is DAGVTQSPTHLIKTRGQQVTLRCSPKSGHDTVSWYQQALGQGPQFIFQYYEEEERQRGNFPDRFSGHQFPNYSSELNVNALLLGDSALYLCASSETGTVRDTQYFGPGTRLTVL.

This clonotype was seen just once. The chain employs TRBV11-2 and TRBJ1-2; D not certain. Germline CDR1 reads SGHAT; CDR2 reads FQNNGV. Deletions cut 5 bases from V and 0 bases from J, with 16 bases between. The length of the CDR3 is 16 residues. Here the CDR3 DNA reads TGTGCCAGCAGCCCGAGGCGGGCGGAACCTAACTATGGCTACACCTTC. Amino acids: CASSPRRAEPNYGYTF.